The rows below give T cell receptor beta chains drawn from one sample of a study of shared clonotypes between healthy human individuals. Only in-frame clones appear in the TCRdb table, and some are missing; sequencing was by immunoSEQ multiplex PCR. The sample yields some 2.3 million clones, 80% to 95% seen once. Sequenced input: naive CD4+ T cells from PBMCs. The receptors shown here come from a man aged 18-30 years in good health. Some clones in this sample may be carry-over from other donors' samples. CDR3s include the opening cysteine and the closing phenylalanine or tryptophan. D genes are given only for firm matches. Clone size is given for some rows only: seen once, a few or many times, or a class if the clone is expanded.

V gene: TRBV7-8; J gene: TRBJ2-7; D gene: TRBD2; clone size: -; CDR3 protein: CASSSREVSYEQYF; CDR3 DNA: TGTGCCAGCAGCTCGCGGGAGGTATCCTACGAGCAGTACTTC
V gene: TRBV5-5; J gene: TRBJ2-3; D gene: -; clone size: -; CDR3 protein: CASSLSRGTDTQYF; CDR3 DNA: TGTGCCAGCAGCTTGAGCCGGGGAACAGATACGCAGTATTTT
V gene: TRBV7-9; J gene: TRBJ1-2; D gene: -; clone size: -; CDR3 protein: CASSPPLGGPLYGYTF; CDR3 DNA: TGTGCCAGCAGCCCTCCCTTGGGAGGCCCCCTCTATGGCTACACCTTC
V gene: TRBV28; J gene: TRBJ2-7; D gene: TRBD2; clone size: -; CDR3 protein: CASSRTSGYSYEQYF; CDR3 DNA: TGTGCCAGCAGTCGGACTAGCGGGTACTCCTACGAGCAGTACTTC
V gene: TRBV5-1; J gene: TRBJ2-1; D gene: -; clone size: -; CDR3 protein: CASSLLGLQGGEQFF; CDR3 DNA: TGCGCCAGCAGCTTGTTGGGACTCCAGGGGGGTGAGCAGTTCTTC
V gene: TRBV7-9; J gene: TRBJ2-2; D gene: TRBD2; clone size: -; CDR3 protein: CASSLISGAGGSGELFF; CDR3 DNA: TGTGCCAGCAGCTTAATTTCCGGAGCGGGAGGATCCGGGGAGCTGTTTTTT
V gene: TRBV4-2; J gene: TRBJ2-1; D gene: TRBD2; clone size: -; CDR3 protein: CASSQDRTSGRGYEQFF; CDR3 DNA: TGTGCCAGCAGCCAGGACCGGACTAGCGGGAGGGGTTATGAGCAGTTCTTC
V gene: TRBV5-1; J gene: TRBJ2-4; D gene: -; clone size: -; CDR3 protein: CASSRTAPDRNIQYF; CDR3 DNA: TGCGCCAGCAGCCGGACCGCGCCTGACCGGAACATTCAGTACTTC
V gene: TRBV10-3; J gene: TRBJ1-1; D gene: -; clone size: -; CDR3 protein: CAISESGQNTEAFF; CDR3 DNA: TGTGCCATCAGTGAGTCGGGGCAGAACACTGAAGCTTTCTTT
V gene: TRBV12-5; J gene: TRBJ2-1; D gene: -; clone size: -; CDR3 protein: CASGLGQLGMNEQFF; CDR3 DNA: TGTGCTAGTGGTTTGGGTCAACTCGGGATGAATGAGCAGTTCTTC
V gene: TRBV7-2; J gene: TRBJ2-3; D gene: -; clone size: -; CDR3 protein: CASSLSADTQYF; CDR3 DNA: TGTGCCAGCAGCTTGTCAGCAGATACGCAGTATTTT
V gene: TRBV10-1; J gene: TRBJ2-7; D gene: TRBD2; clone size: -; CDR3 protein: CASSESGGDWQYF; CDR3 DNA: TGCGCCAGCAGTGAGTCGGGGGGGGACTGGCAGTACTTC
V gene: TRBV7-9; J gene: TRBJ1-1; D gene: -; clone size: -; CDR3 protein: CASSLTNGNEAFF; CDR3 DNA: TGTGCCAGCAGCTTAACAAACGGGAATGAAGCTTTCTTT
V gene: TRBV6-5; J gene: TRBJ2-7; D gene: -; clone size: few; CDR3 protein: CASSLKGEQYF; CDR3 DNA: TGTGCCAGCAGTTTAAAGGGCGAGCAGTACTTC
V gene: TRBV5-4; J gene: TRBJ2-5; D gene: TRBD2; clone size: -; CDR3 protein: CASSLGGLAGTETQYF; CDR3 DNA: TGTGCCAGCAGCTTGGGTGGACTAGCGGGAACGGAGACCCAGTACTTC
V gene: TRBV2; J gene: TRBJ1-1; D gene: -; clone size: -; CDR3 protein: CASSERQGLTAFF; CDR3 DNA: TGTGCCAGCAGTGAAAGGCAGGGCCTGACAGCTTTCTTT
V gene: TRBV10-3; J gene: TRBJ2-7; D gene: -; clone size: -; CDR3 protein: CAISVREDYEQYF; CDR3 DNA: TGTGCCATCAGTGTCAGGGAGGACTACGAGCAGTACTTC
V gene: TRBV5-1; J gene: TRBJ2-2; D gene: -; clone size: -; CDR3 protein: CASSSQEVGELFF; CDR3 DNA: TGCGCCAGCAGCTCACAAGAGGTCGGGGAGCTGTTTTTT
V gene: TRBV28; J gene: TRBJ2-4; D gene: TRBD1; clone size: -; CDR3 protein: CASSSRSPRQGQAKNIQYF; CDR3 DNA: TGTGCCAGCAGTTCCCGATCACCACGACAGGGGCAAGCCAAAAACATTCAGTACTTC
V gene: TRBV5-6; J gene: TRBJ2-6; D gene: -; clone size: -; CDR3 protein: CASSLSPSSGANVLTF; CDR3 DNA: TGTGCCAGCAGCTTGAGCCCAAGCTCTGGGGCCAACGTCCTGACTTTC
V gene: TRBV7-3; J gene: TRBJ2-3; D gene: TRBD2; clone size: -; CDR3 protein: CASSDRTSGADTQYF; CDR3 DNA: TGTGCCAGCAGCGACCGGACTAGTGGTGCAGATACGCAGTATTTT